The 11 T cell receptor beta chains reported below all come from one sample, sequenced in a study of T cells in Graves' hyperthyroidism and ophthalmopathy (dated by TCRdb to about 2019). The method behind the library was multiplex PCR. The sample was run on an Illumina HiSeq 2000. The TCR beta CDR3 regions were amplified from RNA transcripts. The TCR CDR3 was subjected to a first round of RT-PCR using the HTBI primer set and the Qiagen OneStep RT-PCR kit. The raw public data were reprocessed by TCRdb itself: fastp quality trimming at Q25, MiXCR clonotype calling, in-frame beta chains only. A single entry per CDR3 protein holds the most common genes and DNA from its merged rows. The sample profile shows hundreds of thousands of distinct CDR3 sequences; 12% to 15% of them were found once. The ten largest account for 10% of the sample. The sample taken for sequencing was blood. The receptors originated from a woman younger than 35 with Graves' hyperthyroidism.

This clonotype was observed at least ten times. Written as DNA, the CDR3 is TGTGGCACGGTTCGTGACAATGAGCAGTTCTTC. This translates into CGTVRDNEQFF. The chain uses TRBV7-2 and TRBJ2-1; D remains unclear. Germline CDR1 reads SGHTA; CDR2 reads FQGNSA. The CDR3 is 11 amino acids. The full variable domain, completed using reference TRBV7-2 and TRBJ2-1, is GAGVSQSPSNKVTEKGKDVELRCDPISGHTALYWYRQSLGQGLEFLIYFQGNSAPDKSGLPSDRFSAERTGGSVSTLTIQRTQQEDSAVYLCGTVRDNEQFFGPGTRLTVL.

The chain links TRBV6-1 to TRBJ2-2; D possibly corresponds to TRBD2 (5 bases). The CDR3 length is 15 residues. V shed 5 bases and J shed 1 base, with 11 bases lying between them. Germline CDR1 reads MNHNS; CDR2 reads SASEGT. CDR3 bases: TGTGCCAGCAGTTGTAAGCGGATGAACACCGGGGAGCTGTTTTTT. This translates into CASSCKRMNTGELFF.

This clonotype was picked up a small number of times. The CDR3 nucleotides read TGCGCCAGCAGCATGACTCAACCTGGGGCCAACGTCCTGACTTTC. Its protein product is CASSMTQPGANVLTF. The chain joins TRBV5-1 to TRBJ2-6; D not resolved. Germline V CDR1 and CDR2: SGHRS, YFSETQ. This CDR3 has 15 residues. Trimming left V 4 bases short and J 2 bases short, with 10 bases between.

This clonotype has only a few counts. The V call is TRBV6-1, the J call TRBJ1-1, with unresolved D. The CDR3 contains 14 residues. The germline CDR1 and CDR2 sequences are MNHNS and SASEGT. V lost 5 bases to trimming and J lost 3 bases, with 13 bases between them. This CDR3 is CASSPRPRDTEAFF. The DNA of the CDR3 is TGTGCCAGCAGTCCTAGACCCCGGGACACTGAAGCTTTCTTT.

This clonotype was recorded at least ten times. The CDR3 DNA reads TGTGCCAGCAGTGAGATTGCAGATACGCAGTATTTT. Its translation: CASSEIADTQYF. The V and J genes are TRBV2 and TRBJ2-3; D remains unclear. The CDR3 is 12 amino acids. Germline V CDR1 and CDR2: SNHLY, FYNNEI. V gave up 3 bases and J gave up 4 bases, with 5 bases separating them.

The chain recombines TRBV7-9 with TRBJ2-3, with 8 bases aligning to TRBD2. Germline CDR1 reads SEHNR; CDR2 reads FQNEAQ (reference sequence). V trimming: 1 base; J trimming: 0 bases; junction bases outside the gene matches: 6. This CDR3 spans 17 amino acids. The CDR3 region is CASSLEVLADSTDTQYF. The CDR3 DNA reads as TGTGCCAGCAGCTTAGAGGTACTAGCGGATAGCACAGATACGCAGTATTTT. Filled out from reference TRBV7-9 and TRBJ2-3, the complete variable domain reads DTGVSQNPRHKITKRGQNVTFRCDPISEHNRLYWYRQTLGQGPEFLTYFQNEAQLEKSRLLSDRFSAERPKGSFSTLEIQRTEQGDSAMYLCASSLEVLADSTDTQYFGPGTRLTVL.

The rearrangement joins TRBV6-4 to TRBJ2-2; D might be TRBD2 (5 bases). The V gene's germline CDR1 is MRHNA and CDR2 SNTAGT. Trimming took 3 bases from V and 0 from J, leaving 8 bases between them. The CDR3 is made up of 15 amino acids. CDR3 protein: CASSDSSANTGELFF. CDR3 nucleotides: TGTGCCAGCAGTGATAGTAGCGCGAACACCGGGGAGCTGTTTTTT.

This clonotype was observed at least ten times. The genes are TRBV11-1 and TRBJ2-2; D may correspond to TRBD1 or TRBD2 (5 bases each). This CDR3 is 17 amino acids long. Germline V CDR1 and CDR2: SGHAT, FQDESV (reference sequence). V was trimmed by 1 base and J by 1 base, leaving 13 bases between them. CDR3: CASSLGRWDQNTGELFF. CDR3 DNA sequence: TGTGCCAGCAGCTTAGGTCGATGGGACCAGAACACCGGGGAGCTGTTTTTT.

This clonotype was detected ten times or more. The chain employs TRBV2 and TRBJ2-3; 9 bases fit TRBD2. The germline V gene encodes CDR1 SNHLY and CDR2 FYNNEI. With V trimmed by 3 bases and J by 3 bases, 13 bases remained unmatched. The CDR3 has 18 amino acids. This chain's CDR3 is CASSDLGSSGIRTDTQYF. The CDR3 region has the DNA TGTGCCAGCAGTGATCTTGGGTCTAGCGGGATTAGAACAGATACGCAGTATTTT.

This clonotype has more than one count but fewer than ten. A read error may be the cause here, since a much bigger clone is one base away. This chain uses TRBV11-2 with TRBJ2-1; tentatively, D is TRBD2 (5 bases). There are 15 residues in the CDR3. Per germline, CDR1 SGHAT and CDR2 FQNNGV. V lost 5 bases to trimming and J lost 10 bases, with 21 bases between them. The CDR3 nucleotides are TGTGCCAGCAGCGGAGCGGACGGAAAGATCCACGAGCAGTTCTTC. This encodes CASSGADGKIHEQFF.

The sample holds many counts of this clonotype. This rearrangement joins TRBV7-9 to TRBJ2-3, with 15 positions matching TRBD2. The V and J ends lost 5 bases and 4 bases, in that order; junction bases with no gene match: 4. CDR1 is SEHNR and CDR2 is FQNEAQ in the germline V gene (reference sequence). CDR3 length equals 16 residues. The CDR3 protein is CASSPGLAGGPDTQYF. CDR3 in DNA: TGTGCCAGCAGCCCAGGACTAGCGGGAGGGCCAGATACGCAGTATTTT.